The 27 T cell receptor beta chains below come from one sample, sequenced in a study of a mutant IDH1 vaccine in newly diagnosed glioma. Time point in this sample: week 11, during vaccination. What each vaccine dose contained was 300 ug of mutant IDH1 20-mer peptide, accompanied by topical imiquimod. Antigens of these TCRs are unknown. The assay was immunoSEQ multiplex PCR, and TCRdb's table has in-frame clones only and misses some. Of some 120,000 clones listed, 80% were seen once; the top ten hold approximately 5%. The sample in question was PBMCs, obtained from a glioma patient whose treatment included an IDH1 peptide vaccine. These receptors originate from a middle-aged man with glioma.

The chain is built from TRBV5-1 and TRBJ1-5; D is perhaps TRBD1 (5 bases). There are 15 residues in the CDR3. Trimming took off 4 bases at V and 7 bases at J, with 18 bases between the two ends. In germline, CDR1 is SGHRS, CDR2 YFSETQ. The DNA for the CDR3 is TGCGCCAGCAGCCCCGGCGTCCAGGGAGCGCAGCCCCAGCATTTT. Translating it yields CASSPGVQGAQPQHF.

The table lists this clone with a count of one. DNA for the CDR3: TGCGCCAGCAGCCAGGGAGCGGGGGGCTACAATGAGCAGTTCTTC. Protein product: CASSQGAGGYNEQFF. The chain has TRBV4-3 and TRBJ2-1, with 9 bases fitting TRBD2. From germline, CDR1 is LGHNA and CDR2 YSLEER. The CDR3 loop spans 15 amino acids. The V and J ends lost 3 bases and 3 bases, in that order; junction bases with no gene match: 3.

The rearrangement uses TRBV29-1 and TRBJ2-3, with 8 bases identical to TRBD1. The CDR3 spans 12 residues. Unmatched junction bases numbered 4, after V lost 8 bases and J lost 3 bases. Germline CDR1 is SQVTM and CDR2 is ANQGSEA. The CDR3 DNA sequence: TGCAGCTGTCGACAGGGGACAGATACGCAGTATTTT. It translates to CSCRQGTDTQYF.

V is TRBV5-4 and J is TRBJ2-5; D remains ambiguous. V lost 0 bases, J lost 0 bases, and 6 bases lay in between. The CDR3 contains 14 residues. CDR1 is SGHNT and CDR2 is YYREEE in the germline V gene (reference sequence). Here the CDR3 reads CASSLGSDQETQYF. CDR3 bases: TGTGCCAGCAGCTTGGGCTCGGACCAAGAGACCCAGTACTTC.

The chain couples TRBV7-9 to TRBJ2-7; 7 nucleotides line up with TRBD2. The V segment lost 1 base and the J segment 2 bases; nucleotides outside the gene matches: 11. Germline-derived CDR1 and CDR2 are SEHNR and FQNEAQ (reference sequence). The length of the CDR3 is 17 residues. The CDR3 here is CASSLVASGPRPYEQYF. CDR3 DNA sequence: TGTGCCAGCAGCTTAGTGGCTAGCGGACCGCGCCCCTACGAGCAGTACTTC.

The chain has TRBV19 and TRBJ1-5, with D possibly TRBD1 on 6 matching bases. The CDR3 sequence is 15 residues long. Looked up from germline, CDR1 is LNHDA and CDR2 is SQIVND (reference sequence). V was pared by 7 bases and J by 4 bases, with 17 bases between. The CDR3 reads CASTLPGQPNQPQHF. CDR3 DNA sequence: TGTGCCAGTACCCTACCGGGACAACCGAATCAGCCCCAGCATTTT.

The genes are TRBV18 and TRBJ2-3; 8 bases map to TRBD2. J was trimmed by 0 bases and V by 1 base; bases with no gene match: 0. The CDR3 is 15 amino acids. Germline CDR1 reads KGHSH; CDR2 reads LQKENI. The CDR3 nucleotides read TGTGCCAGCTCACCACTAGCGGGGAGCACAGATACGCAGTATTTT. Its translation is CASSPLAGSTDTQYF.

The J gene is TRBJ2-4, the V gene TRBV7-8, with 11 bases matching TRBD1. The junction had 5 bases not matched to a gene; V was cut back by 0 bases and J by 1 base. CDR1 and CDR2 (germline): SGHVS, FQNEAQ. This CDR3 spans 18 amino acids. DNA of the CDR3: TGTGCCAGCAGCTTAGCGGGGACAGGGGGGAGGGCCAAAAACATTCAGTACTTC. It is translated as CASSLAGTGGRAKNIQYF.

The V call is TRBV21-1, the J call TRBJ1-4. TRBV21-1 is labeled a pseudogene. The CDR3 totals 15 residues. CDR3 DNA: TGTGCCAGCAGCAAACAGGAGATAACTAATGAAAAACTGTTTTTT. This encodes CASSKQEITNEKLFF.

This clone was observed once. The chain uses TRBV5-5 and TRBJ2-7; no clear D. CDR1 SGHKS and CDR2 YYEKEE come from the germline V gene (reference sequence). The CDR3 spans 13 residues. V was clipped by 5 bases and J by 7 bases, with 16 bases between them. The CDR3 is CASSSDLSMEQYF. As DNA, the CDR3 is TGTGCCAGCAGTTCGGACCTGTCGATGGAGCAGTACTTC.

The CDR3 nucleotides read TGTGCCAGCAGTCCCTGGAAGAACCAAGAGACCCAGTACTTC. Amino acid sequence: CASSPWKNQETQYF. The chain has TRBV27 and TRBJ2-5; D gene uncertain. The ends were cut back, 5 bases at V and 0 bases at J, with 10 bases in the middle. This CDR3 comprises 14 residues. Germline V gene data show CDR1 as MNHEY and CDR2 as SMNVEV (reference sequence).

CDR3 loop: CASSKDRVTGGELFF. The CDR3 DNA follows: TGTGCCAGCAGTAAAGACAGGGTAACGGGCGGGGAGCTGTTTTTT. The V call is TRBV6-1, the J call TRBJ2-2; 7 bases are shared with TRBD1. The CDR3 is made up of 15 amino acids. V shed 5 bases, J shed 7 bases, and the junction held 10 bases outside the gene matches. Germline V gives CDR1 MNHNS, CDR2 SASEGT.

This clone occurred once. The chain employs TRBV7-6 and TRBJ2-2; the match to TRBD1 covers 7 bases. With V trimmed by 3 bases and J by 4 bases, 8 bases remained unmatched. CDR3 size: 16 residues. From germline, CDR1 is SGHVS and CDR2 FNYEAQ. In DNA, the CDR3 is TGTGCCAGCAGCTTGGAGAGGGGGCGAAGCACCGGGGAGCTGTTTTTT. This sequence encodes CASSLERGRSTGELFF.

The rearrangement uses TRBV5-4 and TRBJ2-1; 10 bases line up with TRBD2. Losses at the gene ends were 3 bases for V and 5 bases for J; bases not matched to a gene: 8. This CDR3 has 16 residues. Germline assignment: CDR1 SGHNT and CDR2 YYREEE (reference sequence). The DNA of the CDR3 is TGTGCCAGCAGCTGGAAGACTAGCGGGTCCAACAATGAGCAGTTCTTC. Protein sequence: CASSWKTSGSNNEQFF.

The CDR3 sequence: CASSMYRDRVPEETQYF. The CDR3 DNA reads TGTGCCAGTAGTATGTACCGGGACAGGGTTCCGGAAGAGACCCAGTACTTC. The chain recombines TRBV19 with TRBJ2-5, with TRBD1 matching over 9 bases. The germline gives CDR1 LNHDA, CDR2 SQIVND (reference sequence). The CDR3 is 17 amino acids. With V trimmed by 3 bases and J by 3 bases, 11 bases remained unmatched.

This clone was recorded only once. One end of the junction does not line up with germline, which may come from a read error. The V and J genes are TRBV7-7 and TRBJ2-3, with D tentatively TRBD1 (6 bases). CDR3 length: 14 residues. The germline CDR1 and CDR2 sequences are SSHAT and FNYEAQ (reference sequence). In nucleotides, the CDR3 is TGTGCTAGCAGCAGCCTGGGGGCCACAGATACGCAGTATTTT. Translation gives CASSSLGATDTQYF.

The CDR3 here is CAWSDFSEGDTGELFF. The CDR3 nucleotides are TGTGCCTGGAGTGATTTCAGTGAAGGGGACACCGGGGAGCTGTTTTTT. The J gene is TRBJ2-2, the V gene TRBV30; the D gene is possibly TRBD1 (5 bases). Germline-derived CDR1 and CDR2 are GTSNPN and SVGIG (reference sequence). CDR3 size: 16 residues. V lost 1 base to trimming and J lost 3 bases, with 15 bases between them.

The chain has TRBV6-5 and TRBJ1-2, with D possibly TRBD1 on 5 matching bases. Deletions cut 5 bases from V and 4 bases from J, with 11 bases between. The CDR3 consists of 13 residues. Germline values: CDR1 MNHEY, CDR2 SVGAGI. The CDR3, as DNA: TGTGCCAGCAGTCCTCGGGGACCCTATGGCTACACCTTC. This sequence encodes CASSPRGPYGYTF.

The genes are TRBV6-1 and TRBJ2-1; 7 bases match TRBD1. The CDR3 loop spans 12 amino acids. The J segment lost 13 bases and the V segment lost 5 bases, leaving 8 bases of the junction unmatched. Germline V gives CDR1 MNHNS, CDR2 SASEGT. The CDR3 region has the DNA TGTGCCAGCAGTCGACAGGGTATGGGCCAGTTCTTC. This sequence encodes CASSRQGMGQFF.

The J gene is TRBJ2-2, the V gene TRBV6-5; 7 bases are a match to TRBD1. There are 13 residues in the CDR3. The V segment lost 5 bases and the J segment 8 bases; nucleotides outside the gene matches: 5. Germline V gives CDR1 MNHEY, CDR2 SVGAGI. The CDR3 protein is CASSQHRGGELFF. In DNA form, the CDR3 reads TGTGCCAGCAGTCAACACAGGGGTGGGGAGCTGTTTTTT.

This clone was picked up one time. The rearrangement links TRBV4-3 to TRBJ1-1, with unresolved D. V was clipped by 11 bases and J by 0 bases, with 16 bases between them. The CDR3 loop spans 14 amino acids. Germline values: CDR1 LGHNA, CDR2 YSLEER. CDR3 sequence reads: CASAESLLNTEAFF. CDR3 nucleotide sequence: TGCGCCTCCGCGGAGTCCCTATTGAACACTGAAGCTTTCTTT.

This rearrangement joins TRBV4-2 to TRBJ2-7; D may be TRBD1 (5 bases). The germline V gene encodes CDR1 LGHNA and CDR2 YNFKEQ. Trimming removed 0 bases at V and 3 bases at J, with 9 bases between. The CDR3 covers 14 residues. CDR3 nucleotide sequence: TGTGCCAGCAGCCAAGAACAGACAGTCTACGAGCAGTACTTC. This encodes CASSQEQTVYEQYF.

The CDR3 sequence is CASRLVAGTGVGDTEAFF. CDR3 in DNA: TGTGCCAGCAGACTCGTAGCCGGGACAGGGGTGGGGGACACTGAAGCTTTCTTT. This chain links TRBV28 with TRBJ1-1; 10 nucleotides align to TRBD1. Germline CDR1 is MDHEN and CDR2 is SYDVKM. The CDR3 totals 18 residues. The J segment lost 3 bases and the V segment lost 6 bases, leaving 16 bases of the junction unmatched.

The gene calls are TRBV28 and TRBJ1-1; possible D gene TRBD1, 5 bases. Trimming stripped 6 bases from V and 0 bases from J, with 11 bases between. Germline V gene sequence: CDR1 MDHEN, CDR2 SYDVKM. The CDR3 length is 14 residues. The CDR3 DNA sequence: TGTGCCAGCAGCCGCGGACATATGAACACTGAAGCTTTCTTT. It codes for CASSRGHMNTEAFF.

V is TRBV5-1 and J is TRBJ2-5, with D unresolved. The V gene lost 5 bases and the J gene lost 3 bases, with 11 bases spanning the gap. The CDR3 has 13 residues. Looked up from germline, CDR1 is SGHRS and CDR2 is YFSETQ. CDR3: CASSFGVEETQYF. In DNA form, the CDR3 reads TGCGCCAGCAGTTTTGGGGTCGAAGAGACCCAGTACTTC.

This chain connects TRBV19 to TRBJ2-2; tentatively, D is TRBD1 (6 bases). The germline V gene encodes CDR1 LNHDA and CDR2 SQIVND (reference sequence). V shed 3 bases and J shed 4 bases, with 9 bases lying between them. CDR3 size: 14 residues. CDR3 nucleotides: TGTGCCAGTAGTATCCAGGGGCGCACCGGGGAGCTGTTTTTT. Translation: CASSIQGRTGELFF.

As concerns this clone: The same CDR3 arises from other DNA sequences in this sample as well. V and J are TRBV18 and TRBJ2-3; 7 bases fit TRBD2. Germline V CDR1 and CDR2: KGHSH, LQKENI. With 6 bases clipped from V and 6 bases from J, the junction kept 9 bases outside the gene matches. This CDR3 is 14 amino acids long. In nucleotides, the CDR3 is TGTGCCAGCTCGCTGAGCGGGGTGAGGGATACGCAGTATTTT. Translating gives CASSLSGVRDTQYF.